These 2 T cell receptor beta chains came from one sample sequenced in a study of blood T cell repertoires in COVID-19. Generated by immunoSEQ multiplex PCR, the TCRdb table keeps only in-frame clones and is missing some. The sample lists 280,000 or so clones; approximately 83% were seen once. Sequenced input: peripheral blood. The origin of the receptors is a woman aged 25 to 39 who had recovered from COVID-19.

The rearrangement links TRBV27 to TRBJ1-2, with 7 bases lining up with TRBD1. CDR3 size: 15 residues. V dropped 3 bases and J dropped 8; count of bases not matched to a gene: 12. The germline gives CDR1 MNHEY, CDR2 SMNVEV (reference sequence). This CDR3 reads CASSFRVGQVGGYTF. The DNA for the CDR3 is TGTGCCAGCAGTTTTAGAGTTGGACAGGTTGGGGGCTACACCTTC.

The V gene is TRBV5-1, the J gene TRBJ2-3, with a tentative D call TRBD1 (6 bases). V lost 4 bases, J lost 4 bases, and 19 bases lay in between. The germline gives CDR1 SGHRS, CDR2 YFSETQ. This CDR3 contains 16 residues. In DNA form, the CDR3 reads TGCGCCAGCAGCCGCATAGGGGGAGTCTTCGCAGATACGCAGTATTTT. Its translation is CASSRIGGVFADTQYF. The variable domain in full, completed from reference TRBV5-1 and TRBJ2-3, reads KAGVTQTPRYLIKTRGQQVTLSCSPISGHRSVSWYQQTPGQGLQFLFEYFSETQRNKGNFPGRFSGRQFSNSRSEMNVSTLELGDSALYLCASSRIGGVFADTQYFGPGTRLTVL.